This is a list of T cell receptor beta chains from one sample in a study of PD-1 blockade in classical Hodgkin lymphoma. Generated by immunoSEQ multiplex PCR, the TCRdb table keeps only in-frame clones and is missing some. Of under 1,500 clones in the sample, about 80% were seen once. The source material was CD8+ T cells from blood, sampled at baseline. The source is a human donor with classical Hodgkin lymphoma. CDR3s include the opening cysteine and the closing phenylalanine or tryptophan. The D gene is left open where the match is weak. Clone size, where shown, is once, few, many, or a class for clones that have expanded.

v_gene	abundance	j_gene	d_gene	CDR3aa	CDR3nt
TRBV7-6	-	TRBJ1-1	-	CASSLVRGSNTEAFF	TGTGCCAGCAGCTTAGTGAGGGGGTCGAACACTGAAGCTTTCTTT
TRBV9	-	TRBJ2-1	TRBD2	CASSDGGSIGNEQFF	TGTGCCAGCAGCGATGGCGGGAGTATTGGCAATGAGCAGTTCTTC
TRBV5-1	-	TRBJ2-2	-	CASSFGGRTQITGELFF	TGCGCCAGCAGCTTTGGGGGGAGGACTCAAATCACCGGGGAGCTGTTTTTT
TRBV7-8	-	TRBJ2-5	TRBD2	CASSTRLAGVPQETQYF	TGTGCCAGCAGCACCCGACTAGCGGGGGTCCCTCAAGAGACCCAGTACTTC
TRBV6-4	-	TRBJ2-2	TRBD2	CASSSTSGSTGELFF	TGTGCCAGCAGTAGTACTAGCGGGAGTACCGGGGAGCTGTTTTTT
TRBV4-3	once	TRBJ2-7	-	CASSQEGWQTPDEQYF	TGCGCCAGCAGCCAAGAAGGATGGCAGACGCCCGACGAGCAGTACTTC
TRBV10-3	-	TRBJ2-7	TRBD1	CAISEEQGAYEQYF	TGTGCCATCAGTGAGGAACAGGGGGCCTACGAGCAGTACTTC
TRBV28	-	TRBJ2-7	TRBD1	CASTWGTGETDEQYF	TGTGCCAGCACCTGGGGGACAGGGGAAACCGACGAGCAGTACTTC
TRBV29-1	-	TRBJ2-7	-	CSGGGGKGYEQYF	TGCAGCGGGGGAGGAGGGAAGGGATACGAGCAGTACTTC
TRBV7-9	-	TRBJ1-1	TRBD1	CASRPPGQLTEAFF	TGTGCCAGCAGACCCCCGGGACAGCTTACTGAAGCTTTCTTT
TRBV12-5	-	TRBJ2-5	TRBD2	CASGIPGGQETQYF	TGTGCTAGTGGTATTCCGGGGGGACAAGAGACCCAGTACTTC
TRBV28	-	TRBJ1-2	TRBD1	CASSLLGQRGHGYTF	TGTGCCAGCAGTTTACTGGGACAGAGGGGACATGGCTACACCTTC
TRBV6-5	-	TRBJ2-5	TRBD2	CASSFLTSGSLPYF	TGTGCCAGCAGTTTCTTGACTAGCGGGAGCCTCCCCTACTTC
TRBV30	-	TRBJ1-6	-	CAWSVRFGSPLHF	TGTGCCTGGAGTGTACGCTTCGGTTCACCCCTCCACTTT
TRBV9	-	TRBJ2-5	-	CASSVDIDRGQETQYF	TGTGCCAGCAGCGTAGATATTGACAGAGGCCAAGAGACCCAGTACTTC